This T cell receptor beta chain is from a study of chemoradiotherapy in HPV16-positive cancers. Study details: Candidate HPV-specific T-cell clones and common TCR motifs came from functional assays in a couple of HPV16-positive patients.

Using immunoSEQ multiplex PCR, the repertoire was profiled, and TCRdb retains in-frame clones only, with some absent. The sample includes around 4,400 clones, more than 80% of them seen just once. V was pared by 4 bases and J by 4 bases, with 9 bases between. The CDR3 contains 13 residues. Germline values: CDR1 MNHNS, CDR2 SASEGT. The receptor was derived from a human donor with HPV-associated anogenital cancer. The chain has TRBV6-1 and TRBJ2-3, with no clear D. The source material was tumor tissue, sampled from a patient who underwent chemoradiotherapy. This CDR3 reads CASSVSSPDTQYF. CDR3 sequence (DNA): TGTGCCAGCAGTGTCTCTAGTCCAGATACGCAGTATTTT.